This TCR beta chain was profiled in a study of blood T cell repertoires in COVID-19. Germline V gene data show CDR1 as KGHSH and CDR2 as LQKENI. Trimming pared 0 bases from V and 5 bases from J, leaving 13 bases between. The CDR3 is 15 residues long. The repertoire was sequenced with immunoSEQ multiplex PCR; TCRdb's copy has only in-frame clones and lacks some. The sample yields more than 200,000 clones, roughly 88% seen once. The J gene is TRBJ2-5, the V gene TRBV18; D not certain. The source is a human donor in a cohort sampled during active COVID-19. Sequencing was carried out using peripheral blood. The CDR3 nucleotides are TGTGCCAGCTCACCACCGAAAATTTATCAGGAGACCCAGTACTTC. Translating it yields CASSPPKIYQETQYF.